This TCR beta chain was documented in a study of a mutant IDH1 vaccine in newly diagnosed glioma. Study information: Patients were given eight vaccinations, scheduled in weeks 1, 3, 5, 7, 11, 15, 19 and 23.

With V trimmed by 4 bases and J by 3 bases, 8 bases remained unmatched. The V gene's germline CDR1 is SGDLS and CDR2 YYNGEE. The CDR3 is 16 amino acids. Sample time point: week 11, during vaccination. A single vaccine dose contained 300 ug of mutant IDH1 20-mer peptide, and topical imiquimod was used with it. Each of the donors came in with new WHO grade 3 or 4 astrocytomas that were IDH1-mutant and ATRX-lost. Libraries were prepared by immunoSEQ multiplex PCR; TCRdb keeps only in-frame clonotypes and omits some of them. The table lists about 66,000 clones, 70% to 85% of them singletons. With regard to this clone: The antigen is undetermined.

The clonotype was recovered from a woman aged 45-59 years with glioma. The chain links TRBV9 to TRBJ2-7; TRBD1 matches 12 bases. Material: PBMCs, obtained from a glioma patient whose treatment included an IDH1 peptide vaccine. This CDR3 is CASSSSRDRGRYEQYF. In DNA, the CDR3 is TGTGCCAGCAGCTCCTCCCGGGACAGGGGGCGCTACGAGCAGTACTTC.